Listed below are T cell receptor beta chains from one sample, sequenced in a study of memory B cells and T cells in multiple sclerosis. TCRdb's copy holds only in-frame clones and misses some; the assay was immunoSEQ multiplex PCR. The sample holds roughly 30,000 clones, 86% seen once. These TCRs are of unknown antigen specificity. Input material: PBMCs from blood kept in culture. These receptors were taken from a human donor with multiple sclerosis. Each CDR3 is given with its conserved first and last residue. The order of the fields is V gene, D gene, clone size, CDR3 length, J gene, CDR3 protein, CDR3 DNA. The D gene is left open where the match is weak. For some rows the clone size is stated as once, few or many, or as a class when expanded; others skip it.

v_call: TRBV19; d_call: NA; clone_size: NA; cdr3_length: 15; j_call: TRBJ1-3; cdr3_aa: CASSILQGTGNTIYF; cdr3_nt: TGTGCCAGTAGTATTCTACAGGGCACTGGAAACACCATATATTTT
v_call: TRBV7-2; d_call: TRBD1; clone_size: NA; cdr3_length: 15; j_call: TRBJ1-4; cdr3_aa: CASSSWDRLNEKLFF; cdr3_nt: TGTGCCAGCAGCTCCTGGGACAGACTAAATGAAAAACTGTTTTTT
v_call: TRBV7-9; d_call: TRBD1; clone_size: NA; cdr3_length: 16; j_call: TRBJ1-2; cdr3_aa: CASSLGGTGDLYGYTF; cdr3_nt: TGTGCCAGCAGCTTAGGAGGGACAGGGGACCTCTATGGCTACACCTTC
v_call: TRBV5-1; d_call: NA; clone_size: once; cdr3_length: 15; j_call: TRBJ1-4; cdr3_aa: CASSYSARGDEKLFF; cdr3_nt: TGCGCCAGCAGCTACTCCGCCCGAGGAGATGAAAAACTGTTTTTT
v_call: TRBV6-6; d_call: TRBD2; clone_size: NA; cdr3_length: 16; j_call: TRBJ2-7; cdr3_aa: CASTSGTSGRIGEQYF; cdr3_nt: TGTGCCAGCACCTCCGGGACTAGCGGGAGGATTGGCGAGCAGTACTTC
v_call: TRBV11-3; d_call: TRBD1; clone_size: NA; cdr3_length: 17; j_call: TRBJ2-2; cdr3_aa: CASSLDLGGISTGELFF; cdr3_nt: TGTGCCAGCAGCTTAGATTTAGGGGGCATCTCCACCGGGGAGCTGTTTTTT
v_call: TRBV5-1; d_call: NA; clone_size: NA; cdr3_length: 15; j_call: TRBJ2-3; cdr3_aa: CASSLPAAYTDTQYF; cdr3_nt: TGCGCCAGCAGCCTCCCCGCAGCGTACACAGATACGCAGTATTTT
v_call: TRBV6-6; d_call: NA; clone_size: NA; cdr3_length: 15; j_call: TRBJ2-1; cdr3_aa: CASTQGGNAYNEQFF; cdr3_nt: TGTGCCAGCACCCAAGGGGGTAATGCCTACAATGAGCAGTTCTTC
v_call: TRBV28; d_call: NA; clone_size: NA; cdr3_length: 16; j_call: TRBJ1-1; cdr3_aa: CASSLMGGGLNTEAFF; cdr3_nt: TGTGCCAGCAGTTTAATGGGCGGGGGCCTTAACACTGAAGCTTTCTTT
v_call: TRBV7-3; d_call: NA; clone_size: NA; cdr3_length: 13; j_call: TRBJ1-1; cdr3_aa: CASSLLPNTEAFF; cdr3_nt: TGTGCCAGCAGCTTACTCCCTAACACTGAAGCTTTCTTT
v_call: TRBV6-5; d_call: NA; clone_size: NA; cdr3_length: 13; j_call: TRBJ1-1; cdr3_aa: CASSSTTNTEAFF; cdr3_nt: TGTGCCAGCAGTTCCACGACGAACACTGAAGCTTTCTTT
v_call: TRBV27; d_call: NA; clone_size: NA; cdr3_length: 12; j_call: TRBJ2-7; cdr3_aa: CASSLNRNEQYF; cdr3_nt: TGTGCCAGCAGTTTAAACAGGAACGAGCAGTACTTC
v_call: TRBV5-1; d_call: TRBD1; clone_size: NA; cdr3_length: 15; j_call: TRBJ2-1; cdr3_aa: CASRRDRGSYNEQFF; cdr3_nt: TGCGCCAGCAGGCGGGACAGGGGATCCTACAATGAGCAGTTCTTC
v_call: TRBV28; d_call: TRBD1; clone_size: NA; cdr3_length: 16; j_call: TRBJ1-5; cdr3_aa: CASSGPRTGPGQPQHF; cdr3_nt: TGTGCCAGCAGTGGCCCTCGGACAGGTCCTGGTCAGCCCCAGCATTTT
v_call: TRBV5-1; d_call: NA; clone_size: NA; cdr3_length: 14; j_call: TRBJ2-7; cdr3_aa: CASSSLGQTYEQYF; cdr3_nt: TGCGCCAGCAGCTCGCTCGGACAGACCTACGAGCAGTACTTC
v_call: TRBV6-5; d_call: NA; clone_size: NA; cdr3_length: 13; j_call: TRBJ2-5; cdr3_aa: CASTQDPAETQYF; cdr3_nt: TGTGCCAGCACTCAGGACCCGGCGGAGACCCAGTACTTC
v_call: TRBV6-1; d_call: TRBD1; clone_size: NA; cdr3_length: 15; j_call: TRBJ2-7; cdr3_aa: CASTRPGQALYEQYF; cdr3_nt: TGTGCCAGCACCAGACCGGGACAGGCCCTCTACGAGCAGTACTTC
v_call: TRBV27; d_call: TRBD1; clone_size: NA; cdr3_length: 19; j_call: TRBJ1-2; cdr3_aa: CASSPTVLGRGLEVYGYTF; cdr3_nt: TGTGCCAGCAGTCCCACGGTTTTGGGCAGGGGGCTCGAGGTGTATGGCTACACCTTC
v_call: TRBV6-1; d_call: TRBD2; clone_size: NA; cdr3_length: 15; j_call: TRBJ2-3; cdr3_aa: CASSDGGGAADTQYF; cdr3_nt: TGTGCCAGCAGTGACGGCGGGGGGGCCGCAGATACGCAGTATTTT
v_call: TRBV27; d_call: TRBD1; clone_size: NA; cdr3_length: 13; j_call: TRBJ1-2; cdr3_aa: CASSLRTGAGYTF; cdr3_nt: TGTGCCAGCAGTTTAAGGACAGGGGCAGGCTACACCTTC
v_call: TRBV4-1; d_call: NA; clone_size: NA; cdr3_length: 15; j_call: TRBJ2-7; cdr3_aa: CASSQEGGLSRSQYF; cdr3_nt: TGCGCCAGCAGCCAAGAGGGGGGACTGTCTCGATCGCAGTACTTC
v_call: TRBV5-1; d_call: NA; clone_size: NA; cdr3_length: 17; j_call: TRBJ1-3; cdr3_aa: CASSLGFGDGPGNTIYF; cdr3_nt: TGCGCCAGCAGCTTGGGATTCGGGGATGGGCCTGGAAACACCATATATTTT
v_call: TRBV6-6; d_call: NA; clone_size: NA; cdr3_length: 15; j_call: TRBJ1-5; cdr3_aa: CASTSSAGINQPQHF; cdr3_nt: TGTGCCAGCACCTCGTCGGCAGGAATCAATCAGCCCCAGCATTTT
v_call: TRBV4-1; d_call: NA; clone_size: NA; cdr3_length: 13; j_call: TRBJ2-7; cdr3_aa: CASSQAVSYEQYF; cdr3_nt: TGCGCCAGCAGCCAAGCAGTTTCCTACGAGCAGTACTTC
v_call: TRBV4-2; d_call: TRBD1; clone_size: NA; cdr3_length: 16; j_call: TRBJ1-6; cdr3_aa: CASSQEQTGVSSPLHF; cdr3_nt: TGTGCCAGCAGCCAAGAACAGACAGGGGTGAGCTCACCCCTCCACTTT
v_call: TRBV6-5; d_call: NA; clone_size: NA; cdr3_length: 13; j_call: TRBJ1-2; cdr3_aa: CASSYSSNGGYTF; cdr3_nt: TGTGCCAGCAGTTACTCGTCTAATGGGGGCTACACCTTC
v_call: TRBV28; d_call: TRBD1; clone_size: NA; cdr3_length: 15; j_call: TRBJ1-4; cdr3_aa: CASSFRGPTNEKLFF; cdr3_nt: TGTGCCAGCAGTTTTAGGGGGCCAACTAATGAAAAACTGTTTTTT
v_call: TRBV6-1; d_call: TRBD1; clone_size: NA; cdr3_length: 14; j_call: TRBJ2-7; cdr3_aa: CASSDFRGLYEQYF; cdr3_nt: TGTGCCAGCAGTGACTTCAGGGGGCTCTACGAGCAGTACTTC
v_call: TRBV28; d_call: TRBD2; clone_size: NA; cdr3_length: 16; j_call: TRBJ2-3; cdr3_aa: CASSLEWGSGIDTQYF; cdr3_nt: TGTGCCAGCAGTTTAGAATGGGGTAGCGGGATAGATACGCAGTATTTT
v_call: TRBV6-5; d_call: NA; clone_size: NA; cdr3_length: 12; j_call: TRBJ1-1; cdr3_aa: CASSLLLGEAFF; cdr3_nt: TGTGCCAGCAGCCTCCTCCTCGGTGAAGCTTTCTTT
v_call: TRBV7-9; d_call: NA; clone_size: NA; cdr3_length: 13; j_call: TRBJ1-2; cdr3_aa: CASSFDSASGYTF; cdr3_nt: TGTGCCAGCAGCTTTGACAGCGCCAGCGGCTACACCTTC
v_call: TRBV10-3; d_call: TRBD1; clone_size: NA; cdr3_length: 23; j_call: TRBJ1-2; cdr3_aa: CAISESNLGVNYRGLRWAYGYTF; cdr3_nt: TGTGCCATCAGTGAGTCGAACCTCGGTGTTAACTACAGGGGCTTACGGTGGGCCTATGGCTACACCTTC
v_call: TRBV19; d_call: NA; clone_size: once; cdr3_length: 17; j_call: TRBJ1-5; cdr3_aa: CASSIDPLRPENQPQHF; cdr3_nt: TGTGCCAGTAGTATAGATCCCCTACGACCGGAGAATCAGCCCCAGCATTTT
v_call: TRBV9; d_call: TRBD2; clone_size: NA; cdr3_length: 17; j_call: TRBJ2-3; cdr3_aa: CASSVARASGGTDTQYF; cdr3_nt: TGTGCCAGCAGCGTAGCTCGGGCTAGCGGGGGGACAGATACGCAGTATTTT
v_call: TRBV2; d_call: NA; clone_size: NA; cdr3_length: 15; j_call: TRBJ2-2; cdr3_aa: CASSQVRRGTGELFF; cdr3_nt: TGTGCCAGCAGTCAGGTGCGCCGGGGCACCGGGGAGCTGTTTTTT
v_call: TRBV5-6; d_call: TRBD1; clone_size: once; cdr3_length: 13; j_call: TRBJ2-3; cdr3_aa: CASTGQSTDTQYF; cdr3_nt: TGTGCCAGCACGGGACAGAGCACAGATACGCAGTATTTT
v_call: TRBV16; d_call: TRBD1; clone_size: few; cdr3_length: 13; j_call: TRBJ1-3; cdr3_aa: CASSQSDGQVENF; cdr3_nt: TGTGCCAGCAGCCAATCCGATGGACAGGTGGAGAATTTT
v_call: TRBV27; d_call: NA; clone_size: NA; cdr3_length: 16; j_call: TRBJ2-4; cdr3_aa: CASSFSRLDSKNIQYF; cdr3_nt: TGTGCCAGCAGTTTCTCCCGGCTCGACTCCAAAAACATTCAGTACTTC
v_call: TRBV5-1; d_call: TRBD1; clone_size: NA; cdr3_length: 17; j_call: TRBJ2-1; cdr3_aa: CASNLDPWGTVYNEQFF; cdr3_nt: TGCGCCAGCAACTTGGACCCCTGGGGGACAGTCTACAATGAGCAGTTCTTC
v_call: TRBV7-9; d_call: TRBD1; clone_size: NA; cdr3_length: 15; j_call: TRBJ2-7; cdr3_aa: CASSLPDRGGHEQYF; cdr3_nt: TGTGCCAGCAGCTTACCGGACAGGGGAGGCCACGAGCAGTACTTC
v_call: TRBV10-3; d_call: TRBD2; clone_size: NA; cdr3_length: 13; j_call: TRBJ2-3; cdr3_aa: CAISAGGADTQYF; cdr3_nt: TGTGCCATCAGTGCGGGAGGAGCAGATACGCAGTATTTT
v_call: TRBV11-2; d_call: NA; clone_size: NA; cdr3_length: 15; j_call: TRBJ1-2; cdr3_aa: CASSLVAGDNYGYTF; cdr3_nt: TGTGCCAGCAGCTTAGTGGCAGGGGATAACTATGGCTACACCTTC
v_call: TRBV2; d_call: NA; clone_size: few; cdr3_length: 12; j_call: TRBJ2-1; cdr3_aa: CASGGNYNEQFF; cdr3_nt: TGTGCCAGCGGGGGGAACTACAATGAGCAGTTCTTC